The entry below describes one TCR beta chain. In the PCR, 60 Vbeta and 13 Jbeta primers were used. Clones were read by immunoSEQ multiplex PCR, and TCRdb kept only the in-frame ones, dropping some. The table includes 85,000 to 90,000 clones, roughly 85% detected once. This sample is drawn from a study of cytomegalovirus exposure and HLA in healthy donors. The CDR3 sequence is 13 residues long. Germline V gene lookup returns CDR1 SNHLY and CDR2 FYNNEI. V shed 1 base and J shed 5 bases, with 5 bases lying between them. The specimen sequenced was PBMCs. The clonotype was recovered from a man in his forties in good health and CMV-seropositive. The V gene is TRBV2, the J gene TRBJ2-2; D gene unclear. CDR3 in DNA: TGTGCCAGCAGTGAAGTCGTTACCGGGGAGCTGTTTTTT. Protein: CASSEVVTGELFF.